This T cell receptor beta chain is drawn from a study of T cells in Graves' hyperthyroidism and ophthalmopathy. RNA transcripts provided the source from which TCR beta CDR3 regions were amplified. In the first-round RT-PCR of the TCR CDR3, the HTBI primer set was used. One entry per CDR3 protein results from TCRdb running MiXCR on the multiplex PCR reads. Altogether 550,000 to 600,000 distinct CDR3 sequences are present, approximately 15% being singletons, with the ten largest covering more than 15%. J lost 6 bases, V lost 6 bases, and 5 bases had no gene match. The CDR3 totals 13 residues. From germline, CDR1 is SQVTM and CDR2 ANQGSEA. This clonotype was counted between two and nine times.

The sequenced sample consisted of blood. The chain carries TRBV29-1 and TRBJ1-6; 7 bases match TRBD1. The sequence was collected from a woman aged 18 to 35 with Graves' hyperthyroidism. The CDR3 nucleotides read TGCAGCGTCTCGACAGGGTCTAATTCACCCCTCCACTTT. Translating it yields CSVSTGSNSPLHF.